The rows below give T cell receptor beta chains drawn from one sample of a study of cytomegalovirus exposure and HLA in healthy donors. The method was immunoSEQ multiplex PCR; TCRdb's version includes in-frame clones alone and lacks a portion of them. The sample has 98,000 or so clones, about 80% seen once. The specimen was PBMCs. The source is a man in his forties in good health and CMV-seronegative. Both conserved end residues are part of each CDR3. The D gene is left open where the match is weak. Clone sizes are given selectively: once, few, many, or a class where the clone is expanded.

d_call j_call v_call clone_size cdr3_nt cdr3_aa
. TRBJ1-1 TRBV7-9 . TGTGCCAGCAGCCGGGGGATGGCAAACACTGAAGCTTTCTTT CASSRGMANTEAFF
. TRBJ1-1 TRBV19 once TGTGCCAGTAGTGCCCAGGGGAGGAACACTGAAGCTTTCTTT CASSAQGRNTEAFF
TRBD1 TRBJ1-5 TRBV6-1 . TGTGCCAGCAGTGAGTGGGGGACAGGTGGGATGGAGCCCCAGCATTTT CASSEWGTGGMEPQHF
. TRBJ1-2 TRBV5-6 . TGTGCCAGCAGCTTGGCCGCCGAGTGGGGCTACACCTTC CASSLAAEWGYTF
. TRBJ1-2 TRBV28 . TGTGCCAGCAATAGAAATCGAGTCTATGGCTACACCTTC CASNRNRVYGYTF
TRBD2 TRBJ2-2 TRBV4-3 once TGCGCCAGCAGCCAGCAAGCTAGCGGAGCGTGGACCGGGGAGCTGTTTTTT CASSQQASGAWTGELFF
. TRBJ1-6 TRBV2 . TGTGCCAGCAGTGTTTCGGAGCAGTATAATTCACCCCTCCACTTT CASSVSEQYNSPLHF
. TRBJ2-1 TRBV27 few TGTGCCAGCAGTTTACGTCCTGGAGCGAATGAGCAGTTCTTC CASSLRPGANEQFF
TRBD2 TRBJ2-3 TRBV7-8 few TGTGCCAGCAGCTCTTTACTAGCGGGGGTGGATACGCAGTATTTT CASSSLLAGVDTQYF
. TRBJ1-1 TRBV5-3 few TGTGCCAGAAGCTTGTATTGGCCTCGGGGTGAAGCTTTCTTT CARSLYWPRGEAFF
TRBD2 TRBJ2-2 TRBV7-6 . TGTGCCAGCAGCTTAGACCCCGCCCAACTAGCGGGGAAAAACACCGGGGAGCTGTTTTTT CASSLDPAQLAGKNTGELFF
TRBD2 TRBJ2-5 TRBV7-2 . TGTGCCAGCCGCTTCCAACGGGGGGGCATAGGAGAGACCCAGTACTTC CASRFQRGGIGETQYF
TRBD2 TRBJ2-1 TRBV5-1 . TGCGCCAGCAGCTTGGGTCTAGCGGGGGACAATGAGCAGTTCTTC CASSLGLAGDNEQFF
TRBD2 TRBJ2-2 TRBV7-2 . TGTGCCAGCAGCCTTACTGGCGGGGGCACCGGGGAGCTGTTTTTT CASSLTGGGTGELFF
TRBD2 TRBJ2-1 TRBV29-1 few TGCAGCGTCGCCAAGCGGGGAGGATACAATGAGCAGTTCTTC CSVAKRGGYNEQFF
. TRBJ2-2 TRBV7-2 few TGTGCCAGCAGCTTATCCCTCCCTGGGCAGCTGAAAACCGGGGAGCTGTTTTTT CASSLSLPGQLKTGELFF
. TRBJ1-4 TRBV7-2 . TGTGCCAGCAGCTTCGACGGGGGACCTAATGAAAAACTGTTTTTT CASSFDGGPNEKLFF
TRBD1 TRBJ2-3 TRBV7-6 . TGTGCCAGCAGCTCCCCCCGGGGACAGGGGTTAATAGCGCCTAGCACAGATACGCAGTATTTT CASSSPRGQGLIAPSTDTQYF
TRBD1 TRBJ2-3 TRBV7-7 . TGTGCCAGCAGCTTAACGACAGGGATTGCGGATACGCAGTATTTT CASSLTTGIADTQYF
TRBD1 TRBJ2-3 TRBV28 . TGTGCCAGCAGTTCTGTCCCGGGACAGGGTTCTTATACGCAGTATTTT CASSSVPGQGSYTQYF
. TRBJ1-2 TRBV29-1 . TGCAGCGTTCGAGGAGTCTATGGCTACACCTTC CSVRGVYGYTF
. TRBJ2-3 TRBV9 . TGTGCCAGCAGCGTATTTACTAGCCTGGGGGATACGCAGTATTTT CASSVFTSLGDTQYF
. TRBJ1-2 TRBV6-6 . TGTGCCAGCAGATCCCACCGCGGGGACTATGGCTACACCTTC CASRSHRGDYGYTF
. TRBJ1-1 TRBV7-7 . TGTGCCAGCAGCCCCCTGTTGGGGCCGGCAGCTGAAGCTTTCTTT CASSPLLGPAAEAFF
. TRBJ2-1 TRBV5-4 few TGTGCCAGCAGCTTGGCGGGTGGTATTTACAATGAGCAGTTCTTC CASSLAGGIYNEQFF
TRBD1 TRBJ2-7 TRBV11-2 few TGTGCCAGCAGCTACCGGGACAGGGGCAACGAGCAGTACTTC CASSYRDRGNEQYF
. TRBJ1-4 TRBV25-1 . TGTGCCAGCAGTGAAGGGCAGGCGAGAAATGAAAAACTGTTTTTT CASSEGQARNEKLFF
. TRBJ2-5 TRBV6-1 . TGTGCCAGCAGTATTACGGGACAAATGCAGACCCAGTACTTC CASSITGQMQTQYF
. TRBJ1-5 TRBV18 . TGTGCCAGCTCACCAAGAGGTATAGTGGATCAGCCCCAGCATTTT CASSPRGIVDQPQHF
TRBD1 TRBJ2-7 TRBV7-9 . TGTGCCAGCAGCGATCCTGGGACAGGGACCTACGAGCAGTACTTC CASSDPGTGTYEQYF
. TRBJ1-4 TRBV19 . TGTGCCAGTAGTATGGGCAGGGGTGGCGAAAAACTGTTTTTT CASSMGRGGEKLFF
. TRBJ2-1 TRBV7-8 . TGTGCCAGCAGCTTAGCGGGCAGATACAATGAGCAGTTCTTC CASSLAGRYNEQFF
. TRBJ1-5 TRBV6-5 . TGTGCCAGCAGTTACTCGACGGGTAGCAATCAGCCCCAGCATTTT CASSYSTGSNQPQHF
TRBD2 TRBJ2-5 TRBV7-2 . TGTGCCAGCAGCCGGATAGCGGGGCCCCACCTAGGGGAGACCCAGTACTTC CASSRIAGPHLGETQYF
. TRBJ2-1 TRBV18 . TGTGCCAGCTCACCAAGTTCCGGGAGCTCCTACAATGAGCAGTTCTTC CASSPSSGSSYNEQFF
TRBD2 TRBJ2-3 TRBV7-3 . TGTGCCAGCAGCTTACTGCGGGGGGGCCCAGATACGCAGTATTTT CASSLLRGGPDTQYF
. TRBJ2-5 TRBV5-1 . TGCGCCAGCAGCTTGGCCGGTAGAGCCCAAGAGACCCAGTACTTC CASSLAGRAQETQYF
TRBD2 TRBJ2-7 TRBV4-2 . TGTGCCAGCAGCCAAGTCCTAGCGGGGGGGCCTTCCGAGCAGTACTTC CASSQVLAGGPSEQYF
TRBD2 TRBJ2-4 TRBV7-9 . TGTGCCAGCAGCTCGATGGGGTCGGGGGGAATTCAGTACTTC CASSSMGSGGIQYF
TRBD2 TRBJ2-2 TRBV18 few TGTGCCAGCTCACCACCGAGGGCGGGAGCGAACACCGGGGAGCTGTTTTTT CASSPPRAGANTGELFF
TRBD1 TRBJ2-7 TRBV4-3 few TGCGCCAGCAGTCCCGGGACAGGGGAATGGTACGAGCAGTACTTC CASSPGTGEWYEQYF
. TRBJ1-2 TRBV27 . TGTGCCAGCAGTTTAGGGCGGAGGACTAACTATGGCTACACCTTC CASSLGRRTNYGYTF